This paragraph covers one TCR beta chain sequence. The target antigen is unknown. The sample originates from a study of T-cell memory formation after mild COVID-19. CDR3 length equals 13 residues. The V gene's germline CDR1 is SGHTA and CDR2 FQGNSA. V was pared by 4 bases and J by 5 bases, with 11 bases between. Amplification by 5'RACE using constant-segment primers produced TCR alpha and TCR beta cDNA libraries that carried sample barcodes and UMIs. MiXCR was run by TCRdb on the 5' RACE reads, yielding one entry per CDR3 protein. The data show a few hundred thousand distinct CDR3 sequences, with under 15% seen just once and around 21% held by the top ten. Study-level results: Contracting clones, day 15 to 85, had balanced CD4/CD8, and later expanders favored CD4+.

This chain connects TRBV7-2 to TRBJ1-1, with D hard to call. The TCR was taken from a man aged 18 to 35 who had mild COVID-19 (a few samples of this study predate the infection). Cell type and time point are not known. The specimen was PBMCs or a T cell subset sorted from them (not recorded which). The CDR3 here is CASSSYDGTEAFF. CDR3 coding DNA: TGTGCCAGCAGCTCATACGATGGGACTGAAGCTTTCTTT.